This TCR beta chain was identified during a study of sequential checkpoint blockade in melanoma. On the study more broadly: Arm A got nivolumab then ipilimumab; arm B the reverse, 1:1.

Sample treatment: randomized to nivolumab then ipilimumab (arm A) or the reverse (arm B). Patients had received no earlier DNA-damaging chemotherapy. Germline CDR1 SGHDT, CDR2 YYEEEE. This CDR3 has 16 amino acids. V was shortened by 3 bases and J by 7 bases, with 20 bases between the two germline ends. Clones were sequenced by immunoSEQ multiplex PCR, and TCRdb holds only the in-frame ones, with some missing. The data show 20,000 to 25,000 clones, with around 70% seen just once and roughly a fifth held by the top ten. The chain combines TRBV5-6 with TRBJ2-1; maybe TRBD1 (7 bases). The receptor was isolated from a human donor with melanoma. This specimen consisted of CD8+ T cells sorted from blood (inferred from file names), obtained from a patient given nivolumab and ipilimumab in sequence. As DNA, the CDR3 is TGTGCCAGCAGCTCGCAGGGGGGTGGGACACGGAATGAGCAGTTCTTC. This sequence encodes CASSSQGGGTRNEQFF.